Listed here are 9 T cell receptor beta chains from one sample, sequenced in a study of T-cell reconstitution after alpha-beta-depleted transplantation in children. The authors prepared the TCRbeta library with unique molecular identifiers. Using its own MiXCR run on the PCR reads, TCRdb lists one record per CDR3 protein. The table has 200,000 to 250,000 distinct CDR3 sequences, approximately 10% seen once. The material was PBMCs from the stem cell graft donor, obtained from the stem cell graft. These receptors all stem from a human donor who donated a stem cell graft to a child with acute lymphoblastic leukemia.

Worth noting for this clonotype: Compared with germline, one end of the junction differs, possibly owing to a read error. The chain is built from TRBV27 and TRBJ2-1; D is uncertain. The CDR3 contains 15 residues. Germline V gives CDR1 MNHEY, CDR2 SMNVEV (reference sequence). The CDR3 sequence is CAGSPQPGGSNEQFF. CDR3 nucleotide sequence: TGTGCCGGCAGCCCCCAGCCAGGTGGTTCTAATGAGCAGTTCTTC.

The sample holds many counts of this clonotype. The gene calls are TRBV5-5 and TRBJ1-1; possible D gene TRBD1, 6 bases. The CDR3 has 16 residues. The ends were cut back, 1 base at V and 1 base at J, with 14 bases in the middle. Germline assignment: CDR1 SGHKS and CDR2 YYEKEE (reference sequence). CDR3 loop: CASSLSSGTQNTEAFF. CDR3 bases: TGTGCCAGCAGCTTGAGTTCCGGGACACAGAACACTGAAGCTTTCTTT.

This chain connects TRBV10-1 to TRBJ1-2, with a weak D call TRBD1 (6 bases). The CDR3 spans 16 residues. V was trimmed by 0 bases and J by 5 bases, leaving 16 bases between them. Germline V CDR1 and CDR2: WNHNN, SYGVQD (reference sequence). The CDR3 DNA follows: TGCGCCAGCAGTGAGTCGGTCGAAACAGGGACTTATGGCTACACCTTC. This codes for CASSESVETGTYGYTF.

This clonotype was picked up a small number of times. The CDR3 DNA reads as TGTGCCAGTAGTATAACCGACCTAGCCAAAAACATTCAGTACTTC. It codes for CASSITDLAKNIQYF. The rearrangement uses TRBV19 and TRBJ2-4; no clear D gene. Trimming pared 2 bases from V and 0 bases from J, leaving 8 bases between. Germline V CDR1 and CDR2: LNHDA, SQIVND (reference sequence). This CDR3 contains 15 residues.

J is TRBJ2-3 and V is TRBV10-3; 10 bases align to TRBD1. With V trimmed by 6 bases and J by 4 bases, 4 bases remained unmatched. Germline V gene sequence: CDR1 ENHRY, CDR2 SYGVKD. This CDR3 contains 14 residues. CDR3: CAISPGQGSDTQYF. The CDR3 DNA follows: TGTGCCATCAGCCCGGGACAGGGGTCAGATACGCAGTATTTT.

CDR3: CSAQGTGEEKLFF. The CDR3 DNA reads TGCAGTGCCCAGGGGACGGGGGAGGAAAAACTGTTTTTT. The V gene is TRBV20-1, the J gene TRBJ1-4; a possible D gene is TRBD1 (6 bases). CDR3 size: 13 residues. Germline V gives CDR1 DFQATT, CDR2 SNEGSKA (reference sequence). The ends were cut back, 6 bases at V and 8 bases at J, with 16 bases in the middle.

This clonotype was counted between two and nine times. The chain joins TRBV27 to TRBJ2-3; no reliable D call. The CDR3 runs 14 residues. With 0 bases removed from V and 1 base from J, the gap between germline ends came to 5 bases. The germline V gene encodes CDR1 MNHEY and CDR2 SMNVEV (reference sequence). CDR3 DNA sequence: TGTGCCAGCAGTTTATCCGAGGGCACAGATACGCAGTATTTT. This sequence encodes CASSLSEGTDTQYF.

At least ten counts were recorded for this clonotype. This chain uses TRBV5-5 with TRBJ2-3; 9 bases map to TRBD2. CDR1 SGHKS and CDR2 YYEKEE come from the germline V gene (reference sequence). Losses at the gene ends were 1 base for V and 2 bases for J; bases not matched to a gene: 8. The CDR3 runs to 17 residues. CDR3: CASSLIPSGAITDTQYF. The CDR3 DNA sequence: TGTGCCAGCAGCTTGATTCCTAGCGGGGCCATCACAGATACGCAGTATTTT.

This chain links TRBV7-6 with TRBJ2-7; D ambiguous. In germline, CDR1 is SGHVS, CDR2 FNYEAQ. Trimming left V 1 base short and J 6 bases short, with 13 bases between. CDR3 length equals 14 residues. DNA of the CDR3: TGTGCCAGCAGCTTAGGAGCCGTGACCGGCGAGCAGTACTTC. As protein: CASSLGAVTGEQYF.